A selection of T cell receptor beta chains follows, all from one sample in a study of response to subunit inactivated influenza vaccine. MiXCR, applied by TCRdb to the RT-PCR reads, yields one record per CDR3 protein. This table holds some 180,000 distinct CDR3 sequences, around 9% found once. The sample here was non-naive T cells sorted from PBMCs, taken on the day of vaccination. The receptors were sampled from a man in his fifties or sixties who received an inactivated influenza vaccine. Each CDR3 is given with its conserved first and last residue. Fields, in order: J gene, V gene, D gene, clone size, CDR3 DNA, CDR3 protein. A D gene is named only where the DNA matches it firmly. Clone size is not always given. Where it is, it says once, few, many or a class for expanded clones.

TRBJ2-1,TRBV7-2,NA,few,TGTGCCAGCAGCTCGACACCCGGGGGGCCTTCCTACAATGAGCAGTTCTTC,CASSSTPGGPSYNEQFF
TRBJ2-7,TRBV15,NA,NA,TGTGCCACCAGCAGAGCTCCCCAGGGGCTTTCGAGGGAGCAGTACTTC,CATSRAPQGLSREQYF
TRBJ2-3,TRBV29-1,NA,many,TGCAGCGTTGAGTTTGGGACAAATACGCAGTATTTT,CSVEFGTNTQYF
TRBJ2-5,TRBV6-5,NA,few,TGTGCCAGCAGATCGTTGGGGGAGACCCAGTACTTC,CASRSLGETQYF
TRBJ1-4,TRBV6-5,NA,NA,TGTGCCAGCAGTACTCAGCGGAATGAAAAACTGTTTTTT,CASSTQRNEKLFF
TRBJ2-2,TRBV5-1,TRBD1,few,TGCGCCAGCAGCCCGGACAGGGGGACCGGGGAGCTGTTTTTT,CASSPDRGTGELFF
TRBJ1-2,TRBV5-1,TRBD1,many,TGCGCCAGCAGCCCGACCACGGGACAGCCAGTTGGCTACACCTTC,CASSPTTGQPVGYTF
TRBJ2-1,TRBV7-3,NA,NA,TGTGCCAGCAGCCCGAACAGTAACTCCTACAATGAGCAGTTCTTC,CASSPNSNSYNEQFF
TRBJ1-1,TRBV7-3,NA,few,TGTGCCAGCAGCCCAACAGGGAAGGACACTGAAGCTTTCTTT,CASSPTGKDTEAFF
TRBJ1-2,TRBV20-1,TRBD1,NA,TGCAGTGCTGTACCCCGGGACAGGGTGCGAATTAACTATGGCTACACCTTC,CSAVPRDRVRINYGYTF
TRBJ2-3,TRBV6-4,NA,NA,TGTGCCAGCAGTACGGAGCTGCAAGATACGCAGTATTTT,CASSTELQDTQYF
TRBJ2-2,TRBV5-1,NA,NA,TGCGCCAGCAGCATGGGATATCAGAACACCGGGGAGCTGTTTTTT,CASSMGYQNTGELFF
TRBJ2-7,TRBV5-1,NA,many,TGCGCCAGCAGCTTGGACAGTGGGAGCCTTGGTGAGCAGTACTTC,CASSLDSGSLGEQYF
TRBJ2-1,TRBV4-2,TRBD1,NA,TGTGCCAGCGGCCCTCAAGACAGGGACGAGCAGTTCTTC,CASGPQDRDEQFF
TRBJ1-1,TRBV28,TRBD1,few,TGTGCCAGCAGTCTTCTGGGACAGGGGAATCTTGAAGCTTTCTTT,CASSLLGQGNLEAFF
TRBJ2-1,TRBV29-1,TRBD2,many,TGCAGCGGCGGACTAGCGGGGGGATTCAATGAGCAGTTCTTC,CSGGLAGGFNEQFF
TRBJ2-7,TRBV29-1,TRBD1,many,TGCAGCGCCTCTGGACAGGGAACCTACGAGCAGTACTTC,CSASGQGTYEQYF
TRBJ2-7,TRBV3-1,TRBD1,NA,TGTGCCAGCAGCCAAGGCCAGGGGGCAAAGTCCTACGAGCAGTACTTC,CASSQGQGAKSYEQYF
TRBJ2-1,TRBV7-2,TRBD1,NA,TGTGCCAGCAGCCAAGGACAGGGGGCCGGTCCCTTC,CASSQGQGAGPF
TRBJ1-5,TRBV19,NA,few,TGTGCCAGTAGTATAGTACCAGGATATAGCAATCAGCCCCAGCATTTT,CASSIVPGYSNQPQHF
TRBJ2-7,TRBV2,NA,few,TGTGCCAGCAGGGAATCGGATATCTACTCCTACGAGCAGTACTTC,CASRESDIYSYEQYF
TRBJ2-7,TRBV13,NA,NA,TGTGCCAGCAGCTTAGGTCTCGACGAGCAGTACTTC,CASSLGLDEQYF
TRBJ1-1,TRBV11-2,NA,NA,TGTGCCAGCAGCATAAGGGCACGAGGCACTGAAGCTTTCTTT,CASSIRARGTEAFF
TRBJ1-4,TRBV7-9,NA,NA,TGTGCCAGCAGCGAGTGGACGGTTGAAAAACTGTTTTTT,CASSEWTVEKLFF
TRBJ2-1,TRBV3-1,NA,many,TGTGCCAGCAGCCAAGCTCGTTCTGCGGGGCAGTTCTTC,CASSQARSAGQFF
TRBJ2-7,TRBV12-3/TRBV12-4,NA,NA,TGTGCCAGCAGCCAGGCGCCCGCGGGCGAGCAGTACTTC,CASSQAPAGEQYF